Below, 7 T cell receptor beta chains from the same sample are listed, as sequenced in a study of B cell selection in AIRE deficiency. Regulatory T cells were sorted as CD4+CD25hiCD127low/negative. Assay used: immunoSEQ multiplex PCR; TCRdb lists only in-frame clones, some missing. The sample includes some 25,000 clones, about 92% of them seen just once. The specimen sequenced was CD4+CD25+ Tregs sorted from PBMCs. The receptors here all came from a human donor in good health.

By share, this clone ranks as medium-sized. The V call is TRBV30, the J call TRBJ1-5; D is possibly TRBD1 (5 bases). The germline V gene encodes CDR1 GTSNPN and CDR2 SVGIG (reference sequence). This CDR3 is 14 amino acids long. V lost 8 bases to trimming and J lost 7 bases, with 21 bases between them. The DNA for the CDR3 is TGTGCCGTTACCAAAAAGGGGAGTCGGCAGCCCCAGCATTTT. Protein product: CAVTKKGSRQPQHF.

J is TRBJ2-3 and V is TRBV5-5; D unclear. This CDR3 region has 15 residues. V was cut by 1 base and J by 1 base, with 10 bases left in between. The germline V gene encodes CDR1 SGHKS and CDR2 YYEKEE (reference sequence). The CDR3 DNA reads TGTGCCAGCAGCTTGCGTGGCGATGGCACAGATACGCAGTATTTT. Its protein product is CASSLRGDGTDTQYF.

The V and J genes are TRBV15 and TRBJ2-7; D is ambiguous. Looked up from germline, CDR1 is LNHNV and CDR2 is YYDKDF (reference sequence). Trimming removed 1 base from V and 0 bases from J, with 7 bases in between. The CDR3 is 14 residues long. The CDR3 nucleotides read TGTGCCACCAGCAGAGGCGGTACCTCCTACGAGCAGTACTTC. Translation: CATSRGGTSYEQYF.

In DNA, the CDR3 is TGTGCCAGCAGCCAATACCAAGCGGGGCCCTACAATGAGCAGTTCTTC. This translates into CASSQYQAGPYNEQFF. The chain recombines TRBV7-6 with TRBJ2-1; 7 bases agree with TRBD2. Germline V gives CDR1 SGHVS, CDR2 FNYEAQ. Trimming took 5 bases from V and 2 from J; bases not matched to a gene: 9. The CDR3 has 16 amino acids.

This clone has just a few counts. The CDR3 DNA is TGTGCCAGCAGTGAGGGACAGGCGGCCCTCCACTTT. This translates into CASSEGQAALHF. The chain joins TRBV6-1 to TRBJ1-6; 8 bases are shared with TRBD1. Looked up from germline, CDR1 is MNHNS and CDR2 is SASEGT. The V segment lost 3 bases and the J segment 14 bases; nucleotides outside the gene matches: 3. The CDR3 runs to 12 residues.

The gene calls are TRBV10-3 and TRBJ1-2; D not resolved. With 3 bases removed from V and 4 bases from J, the gap between germline ends came to 9 bases. This CDR3 is built from 13 residues. CDR1 and CDR2 from the germline V gene are ENHRY and SYGVKD. The CDR3 nucleotides are TGTGCCATCAGTGAAGGGATTTCCTATGGCTACACCTTC. This codes for CAISEGISYGYTF.

The CDR3 is CASIGLVGEQFF. The CDR3 DNA is TGTGCCAGCATTGGACTAGTTGGAGAGCAGTTCTTC. The chain combines TRBV6-1 with TRBJ2-1; 7 bases line up with TRBD2. The germline gives CDR1 MNHNS, CDR2 SASEGT. The CDR3 runs to 12 residues. V was pared by 7 bases and J by 10 bases, with 7 bases of the junction left unmatched.